This T cell receptor beta chain was recovered during a study of blood T cell repertoires in COVID-19. Study details: From T cells, B-cell-depleted T cells, or PBMCs came the material, which was cDNA or gDNA.

In the source study's methods: By means of reference gene primer amplification, nucleated cell counts were estimated. The data were produced by immunoSEQ multiplex PCR, yet TCRdb's version contains in-frame clones alone and is incomplete. Clonal size and the V and J genes are those of that table, whereas D and trimming came from the DNA. The top ten hold 2% to 2.5% of the sample, which has about 250,000 clones, 80% to 90% seen once. In terms of age and location, participants ranged from roughly 18 to 100 years and lived in about two dozen US areas. Trimming cost V 0 bases and J 3 bases; bases outside gene matches: 9. Per the germline V gene, CDR1 is SGDLS and CDR2 is YYNGEE. This CDR3 comprises 18 residues.

The V and J genes are TRBV9 and TRBJ2-4; 10 nucleotides line up with TRBD2. Sequencing used PBMCs or T cells enriched from blood (not recorded which). The sequence was obtained from a woman under 30 who had recovered from COVID-19. CDR3 bases: TGTGCCAGCAGCGTAGGACTAACTAGCGGGGCGGGCAAAAACATTCAGTACTTC. Protein product: CASSVGLTSGAGKNIQYF.